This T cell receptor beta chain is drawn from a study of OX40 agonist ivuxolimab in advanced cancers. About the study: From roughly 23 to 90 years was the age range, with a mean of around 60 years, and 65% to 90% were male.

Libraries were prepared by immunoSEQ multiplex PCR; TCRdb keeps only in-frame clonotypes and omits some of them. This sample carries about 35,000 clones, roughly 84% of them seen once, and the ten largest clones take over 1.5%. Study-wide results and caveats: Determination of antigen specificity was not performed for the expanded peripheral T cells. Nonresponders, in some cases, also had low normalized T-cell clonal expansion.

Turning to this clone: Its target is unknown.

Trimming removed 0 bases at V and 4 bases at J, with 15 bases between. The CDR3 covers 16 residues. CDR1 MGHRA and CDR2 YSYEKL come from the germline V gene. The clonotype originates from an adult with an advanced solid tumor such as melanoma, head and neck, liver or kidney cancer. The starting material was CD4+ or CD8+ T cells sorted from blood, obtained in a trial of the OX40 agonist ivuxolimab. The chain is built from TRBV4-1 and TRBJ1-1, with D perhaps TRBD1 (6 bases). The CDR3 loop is CASSQEGAGVGTEAFF. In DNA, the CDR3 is TGCGCCAGCAGCCAAGAGGGGGCGGGGGTAGGCACTGAAGCTTTCTTT.